One sample yielded the 17 T cell receptor beta chains listed below, sequenced in a study of cytomegalovirus exposure and HLA in healthy donors. The PCR made use of 60 Vbeta and 13 Jbeta primers. Profiled with immunoSEQ multiplex PCR; TCRdb holds only in-frame clones, not every one. The sample lists about 120,000 clones, over 55% occurring once. Sample: PBMCs. These receptors all stem from a young man in good health and CMV-seropositive.

Of note for this clone: The germline gene is not matched at one end of the junction; a read error may be the cause. The same CDR3 also results from other DNA sequences found in this sample. The V call is TRBV6-1, the J call TRBJ1-5; D uncertain. Germline loops: CDR1 MNHNS, CDR2 SASEGT. The CDR3 covers 15 residues. CDR3 sequence reads: CASKLSGDSNQPQHF. As DNA, the CDR3 is TGTGCCAGCAAACTGTCCGGGGATAGCAATCAACCCCAGCATTTT.

The chain is built from TRBV2 and TRBJ2-7, with D possibly being TRBD2 (6 bases). CDR3 length equals 13 residues. With 11 bases removed from V and 3 bases from J, the gap between germline ends came to 17 bases. Germline V gene data show CDR1 as SNHLY and CDR2 as FYNNEI. CDR3 amino acids: CAGEDLSRYEQYV. The CDR3 nucleotides are TGTGCCGGGGAGGACCTTAGTCGCTACGAGCAGTACGTC.

The chain couples TRBV6-1 to TRBJ1-2; 10 nucleotides line up with TRBD1. Germline loops: CDR1 MNHNS, CDR2 SASEGT. Trimming removed 4 bases from V and 1 base from J; junction bases left unmatched: 9. This CDR3 has 17 amino acids. CDR3 bases: TGTGCCAGCAGTGGGGGGGACAGGGGTTCCTTTAACTATGGCTACACCTTC. This encodes CASSGGDRGSFNYGYTF.

J is TRBJ2-1 and V is TRBV7-6, with D hard to call. The CDR3 consists of 17 residues. The germline gives CDR1 SGHVS, CDR2 FNYEAQ. Trimming took off 0 bases at V and 0 bases at J, with 12 bases between the two ends. This CDR3 is CASSLAVARSSYNEQFF. The CDR3 region has the DNA TGTGCCAGCAGCTTAGCGGTAGCTCGGAGCTCCTACAATGAGCAGTTCTTC. The full variable domain, its missing parts supplied by reference TRBV7-6 and TRBJ2-1, is GAGVSQSPRYKVTKRGQDVALRCDPISGHVSLYWYRQALGQGPEFLTYFNYEAQQDKSGLPNDRFSAERPEGSISTLTIQRTEQRDSAMYRCASSLAVARSSYNEQFFGPGTRLTVL.

The V gene is TRBV30, the J gene TRBJ1-1; 10 bases map to TRBD1. The V segment lost 6 bases and the J segment 8 bases; nucleotides outside the gene matches: 6. Germline lookup yields CDR1 GTSNPN and CDR2 SVGIG (reference sequence). The CDR3 is made up of 12 amino acids. The CDR3, as DNA: TGTGCCTGCTGGGACAGGGGTTCGGAAGCTTTCTTT. As protein: CACWDRGSEAFF.

The chain links TRBV18 to TRBJ1-5; the match to TRBD1 covers 11 bases. Unmatched junction bases numbered 8, after V lost 3 bases and J lost 7 bases. CDR1 is KGHSH and CDR2 is LQKENI in the germline V gene. The length of the CDR3 is 16 residues. In DNA, the CDR3 is TGTGCCAGCTCACCTCGCCGGACAGGGGGCGAACAGCCCCAGCATTTT. Protein product: CASSPRRTGGEQPQHF.

The J gene is TRBJ1-3, the V gene TRBV28; 8 positions agree with TRBD1. The V and J ends lost 6 bases and 7 bases, in that order; junction bases with no gene match: 8. This CDR3 spans 14 amino acids. CDR1 is MDHEN and CDR2 is SYDVKM in the germline V gene. The CDR3 sequence is CASRFEDRDNTIYF. The DNA for the CDR3 is TGTGCCAGCAGATTCGAGGACAGGGACAACACCATATATTTT.

V and J are TRBV9 and TRBJ1-3; D may be TRBD1 (6 bases). Germline assignment: CDR1 SGDLS and CDR2 YYNGEE. V lost 0 bases and J 10 bases, leaving 14 bases between the germline ends. This CDR3 spans 14 amino acids. The chain's CDR3 is CASSVGVQGPTIYF. The CDR3 nucleotides are TGTGCCAGCAGCGTAGGGGTACAGGGCCCTACCATATATTTT.

The chain carries TRBV28 and TRBJ2-1; D possibly corresponds to TRBD1 (5 bases). V was trimmed by 7 bases and J by 8 bases, leaving 15 bases between them. This CDR3 is built from 13 residues. Per germline, CDR1 MDHEN and CDR2 SYDVKM. CDR3 coding DNA: TGTGCCAGCAACCCGCTTTGGGGCTATGAGCAGTTCTTC. It translates to CASNPLWGYEQFF.

The rearrangement joins TRBV5-1 to TRBJ2-7; perhaps TRBD1 as D (5 bases). Germline loops: CDR1 SGHRS, CDR2 YFSETQ. Trimming took off 0 bases at V and 2 bases at J, with 9 bases between the two ends. The CDR3 spans 14 residues. The CDR3 DNA is TGCGCCAGCAGCTTGGCGGCAGGGCCCTACGAGCAGTACTTC. It encodes CASSLAAGPYEQYF. Based on the CDR3 plus reference TRBV5-1 and TRBJ2-7, the full variable domain is KAGVTQTPRYLIKTRGQQVTLSCSPISGHRSVSWYQQTPGQGLQFLFEYFSETQRNKGNFPGRFSGRQFSNSRSEMNVSTLELGDSALYLCASSLAAGPYEQYFGPGTRLTVT.

This chain connects TRBV11-2 to TRBJ1-3, with D perhaps TRBD1 (5 bases). The CDR3 is 15 residues long. V shed 1 base and J shed 0 bases, with 7 bases lying between them. Germline lookup yields CDR1 SGHAT and CDR2 FQNNGV. The chain's CDR3 is CASSLAGASGNTIYF. The CDR3 region has the DNA TGTGCCAGCAGCTTAGCTGGGGCCTCTGGAAACACCATATATTTT.

The chain is built from TRBV5-1 and TRBJ2-1; 8 nucleotides match TRBD2. CDR3 length equals 15 residues. The germline gives CDR1 SGHRS, CDR2 YFSETQ. V was clipped by 4 bases and J by 6 bases; unmatched bases: 9. The CDR3 region is CASSLGGTSINEQFF. The CDR3 region has the DNA TGCGCCAGCAGCCTCGGAGGGACTAGTATCAATGAGCAGTTCTTC.

The chain links TRBV5-6 to TRBJ1-1; D not certain. The germline gives CDR1 SGHDT, CDR2 YYEEEE. The V gene lost 3 bases and the J gene lost 5 bases, with 8 bases spanning the gap. The CDR3 runs to 12 residues. The CDR3 nucleotides read TGTGCCAGCAGCTCCCTAATAACTGAAGCTTTCTTT. Translation gives CASSSLITEAFF.

This clone was seen only a few times. The V and J genes are TRBV11-2 and TRBJ2-3, with a weak D call TRBD2 (6 bases). V dropped 1 base and J dropped 3 bases, with 14 bases sitting between them. The germline CDR1 and CDR2 sequences are SGHAT and FQNNGV. CDR3 length equals 16 residues. As DNA, the CDR3 is TGTGCCAGCAGCTTAGGATGGAGGGGTGGTACAGATACGCAGTATTTT. It specifies CASSLGWRGGTDTQYF.

The chain recombines TRBV12-5 with TRBJ1-1; D is undetermined. The germline V gene encodes CDR1 LGHNT and CDR2 FRNRAP. There are 14 residues in the CDR3. Deletions cut 3 bases from V and 2 bases from J, with 10 bases between. CDR3 in DNA: TGTGCTAGTGGTTTTGGGCAGCTTAACACTGAAGCTTTCTTT. Translating gives CASGFGQLNTEAFF. The variable domain in full, completed from reference TRBV12-5 and TRBJ1-1, reads DARVTQTPRHKVTEMGQEVTMRCQPILGHNTVFWYRQTMMQGLELLAYFRNRAPLDDSGMPKDRFSAEMPDATLATLKIQPSEPRDSAVYFCASGFGQLNTEAFFGQGTRLTVV.

Here the CDR3 DNA reads TGCGCCAGCAGCTTGGTCGCGGGGAGGATGGGAAATAGAACTGAAGCTTTCTTT. Its translation: CASSLVAGRMGNRTEAFF. V gene TRBV5-1 combines with J gene TRBJ1-1, with D uncertain. The V gene's germline CDR1 is SGHRS and CDR2 YFSETQ. CDR3 length: 18 amino acids. V was clipped by 0 bases and J by 5 bases, with 23 bases between them.

This clone turned up a few times. This chain joins TRBV10-1 and TRBJ2-5, with a tentative D call TRBD1 (5 bases). In germline, CDR1 is WNHNN, CDR2 SYGVQD (reference sequence). This CDR3 has 13 residues. Trimming cost V 0 bases and J 3 bases, with 5 bases left between them. The CDR3 loop is CASSESGEETQYF. CDR3 nucleotides: TGCGCCAGCAGTGAGTCAGGGGAAGAGACCCAGTACTTC.